This TCR beta chain was captured by sequencing in a study of control samples from healthy donors and cancer patients. The method was immunoSEQ multiplex PCR; TCRdb's version includes in-frame clones alone and lacks a portion of them. This table holds around 250,000 clones, around 80% found once. The germline V gene encodes CDR1 WNHNN and CDR2 SYGVQD (reference sequence). The CDR3 totals 16 residues. V lost 0 bases and J 1 base, leaving 12 bases between the germline ends. This receptor was taken from a woman aged 60-75 years with lung cancer. The sample consisted of PBMCs. The rearrangement uses TRBV10-1 and TRBJ2-5; D tentatively fits TRBD1 or TRBD2 (6 bases each). The CDR3 region is CASSESRGVGQETQYF. Here the CDR3 DNA reads TGCGCCAGCAGTGAGTCGAGGGGGGTAGGCCAAGAGACCCAGTACTTC.